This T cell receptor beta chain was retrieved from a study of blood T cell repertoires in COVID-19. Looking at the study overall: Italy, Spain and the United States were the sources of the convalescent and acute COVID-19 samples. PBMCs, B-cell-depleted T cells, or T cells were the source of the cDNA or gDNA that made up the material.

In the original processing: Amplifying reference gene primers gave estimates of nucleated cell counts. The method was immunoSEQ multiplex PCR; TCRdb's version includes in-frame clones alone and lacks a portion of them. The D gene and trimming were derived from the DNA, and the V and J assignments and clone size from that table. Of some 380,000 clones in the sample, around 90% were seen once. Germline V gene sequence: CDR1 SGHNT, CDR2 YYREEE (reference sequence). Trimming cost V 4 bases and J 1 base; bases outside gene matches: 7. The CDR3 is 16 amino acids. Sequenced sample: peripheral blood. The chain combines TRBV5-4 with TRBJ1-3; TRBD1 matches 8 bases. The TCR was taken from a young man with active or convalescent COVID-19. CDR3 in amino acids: CASSPGTGVSGNTIYF. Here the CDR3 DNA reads TGTGCCAGCAGCCCTGGGACAGGCGTATCTGGAAACACCATATATTTT.